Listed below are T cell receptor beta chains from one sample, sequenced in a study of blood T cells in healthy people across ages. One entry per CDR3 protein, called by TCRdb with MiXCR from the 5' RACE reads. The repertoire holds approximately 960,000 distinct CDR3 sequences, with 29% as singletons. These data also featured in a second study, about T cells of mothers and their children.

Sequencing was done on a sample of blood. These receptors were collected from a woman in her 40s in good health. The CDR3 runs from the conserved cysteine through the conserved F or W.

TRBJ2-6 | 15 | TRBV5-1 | CASSFFGSGANVLTF
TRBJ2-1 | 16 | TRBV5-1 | CASSFLGLDSYNEQFF
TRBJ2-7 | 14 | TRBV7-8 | CASSLGALSYEQYF
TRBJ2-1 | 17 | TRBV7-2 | CASSPGTSGRIYNEQFF
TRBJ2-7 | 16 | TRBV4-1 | CASSQEGTVPSYEQYF
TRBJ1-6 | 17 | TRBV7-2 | CASSLDFWDSYNSPLHF
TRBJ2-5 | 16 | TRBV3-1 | CASSLRGKGAKETQYF
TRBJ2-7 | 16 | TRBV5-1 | CASSLLTGLGSYEQYF
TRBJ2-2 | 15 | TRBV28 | CASSSLRGNSGELFF
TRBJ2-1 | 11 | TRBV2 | CASGQSNEQFF
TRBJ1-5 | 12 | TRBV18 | CASSRVNQPQHF
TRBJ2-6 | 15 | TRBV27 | CASSRTRAGANVLTF
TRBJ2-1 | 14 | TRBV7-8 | CASSLVVKDNEQFF
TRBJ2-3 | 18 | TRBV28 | CASSLSSFGQAITDTQYF
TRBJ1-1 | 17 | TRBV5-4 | CASSLAAGGAENTEAFF
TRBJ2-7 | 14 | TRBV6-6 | CASSLRDGKYEQYF
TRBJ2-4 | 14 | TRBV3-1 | CASSPPQRGGIQYF
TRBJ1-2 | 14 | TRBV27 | CASSSGQSPYGYTF
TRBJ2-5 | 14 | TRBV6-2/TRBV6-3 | CASSELLSGLEQYF
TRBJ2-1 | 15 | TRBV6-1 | CASSLQGASTNEQFF
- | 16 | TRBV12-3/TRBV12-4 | CAGSLEGTGGIYEQYF
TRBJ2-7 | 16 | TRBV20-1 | CSARDMGLAGGWEQYF
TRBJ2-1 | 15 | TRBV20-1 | CSGQAGGSSYNEQFF
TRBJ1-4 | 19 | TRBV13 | CASSRYEGQDLSSGKKLFF
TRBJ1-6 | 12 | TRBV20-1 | CSAQGDDPPLHF
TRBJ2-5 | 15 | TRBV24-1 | CATSDLRGFQETQYF
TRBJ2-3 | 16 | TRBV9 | CASSQGLAGKTDTQYF
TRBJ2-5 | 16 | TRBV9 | CASSSGLAGLQETQYF
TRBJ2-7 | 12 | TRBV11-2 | CASSLDNHEQYF
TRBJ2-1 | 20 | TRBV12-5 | CASGLPTPGQGARSHNEQFF
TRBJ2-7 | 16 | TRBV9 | CASSPLGGAISYEQYF
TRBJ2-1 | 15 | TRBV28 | CASSFQRGGDNEQFF
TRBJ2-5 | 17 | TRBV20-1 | CSARQGIIVPYQETQYF
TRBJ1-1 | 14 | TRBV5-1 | CASSWDGENTEAFF
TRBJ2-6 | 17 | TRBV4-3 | CASSQDPGASGANVLTF
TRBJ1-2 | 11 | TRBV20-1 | CSAPDPDGYTF
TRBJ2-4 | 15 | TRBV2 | CASSALTGLKNIQYF
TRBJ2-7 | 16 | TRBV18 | CASSPPMTGVGYEQYF
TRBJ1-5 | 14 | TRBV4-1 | CASSQEDRNQPQHF
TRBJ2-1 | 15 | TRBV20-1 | CSALEAGWSGNEQFF
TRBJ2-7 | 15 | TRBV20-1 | CSARPLLTGYYEQYF
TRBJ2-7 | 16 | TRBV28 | CASGSAGGDTSYEQYF
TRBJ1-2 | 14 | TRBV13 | CASSPSQGSYGYTF
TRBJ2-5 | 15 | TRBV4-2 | CASSQDRTSIKTQYF
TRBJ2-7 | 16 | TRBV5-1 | CASSSRTGASTREQYF
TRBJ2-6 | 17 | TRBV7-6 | CASSSRALISGANVLTF
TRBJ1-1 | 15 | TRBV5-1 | CASSLDPITNTEAFF
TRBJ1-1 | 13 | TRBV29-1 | CSFQGPGRTEAFF